This T cell receptor beta chain appears in the sequencing data of a study of cytomegalovirus exposure and HLA in healthy donors. Turning to the study itself: Roughly 85 million unique TCRs from HLA-typed donors made up an early data release. Whole-study results and caveats: An analysis was carried out at a later point. It showed that HLA-associated TCR beta chains were more clonally expanded than equally common non-associated chains. A later analysis found TCR association rates differed by HLA locus, highest for DRB1 and lowest for HLA-C. It was about 150 TCR beta chains that were listed as cytomegalovirus-associated.

The PCR ran on 60 Vbeta and 13 Jbeta primers. Assay used: immunoSEQ multiplex PCR; TCRdb lists only in-frame clones, some missing. The sample lists about 120,000 clones, around 70% occurring once. With 8 bases removed from V and 4 bases from J, the gap between germline ends came to 24 bases. This CDR3 has 16 residues. The germline V gene has CDR1 SGHAT and CDR2 FQNNGV. As regards this clone: Its target is not known.

This clonotype originated in a woman in her fifties or sixties in good health and CMV-seropositive. The chain carries TRBV11-2 and TRBJ2-7, with D possibly matching TRBD2 (5 bases). The sequencing sample was made of PBMCs. DNA for the CDR3: TGTGCCAGCCGACGGAGTGCGAGCGGCTCCCAGTACGAGCAGTACTTC. This translates into CASRRSASGSQYEQYF.